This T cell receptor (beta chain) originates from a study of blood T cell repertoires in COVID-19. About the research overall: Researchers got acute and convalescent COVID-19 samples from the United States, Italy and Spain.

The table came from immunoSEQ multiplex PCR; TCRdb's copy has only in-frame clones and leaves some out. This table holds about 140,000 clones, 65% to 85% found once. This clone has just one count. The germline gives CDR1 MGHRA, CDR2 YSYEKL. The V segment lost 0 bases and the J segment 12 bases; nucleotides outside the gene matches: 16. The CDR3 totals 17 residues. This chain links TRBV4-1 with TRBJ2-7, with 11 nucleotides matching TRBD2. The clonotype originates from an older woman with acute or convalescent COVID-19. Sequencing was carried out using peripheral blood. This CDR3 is CASSQDPGTSGLNRRYF. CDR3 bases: TGCGCCAGCAGCCAAGACCCTGGGACTAGCGGCCTAAACCGGCGGTACTTC.